This T cell receptor beta chain was captured in a study of blood T cell repertoires in COVID-19 (dated by TCRdb to 2020 to 2022). Some background on the complete study: The collaborator samples originated in the United States, Italy and Spain and spanned the acute and convalescent phases of COVID-19. The material from the prospective study consisted of cDNA or gDNA derived from T cells, B-cell-depleted T cells, or PBMCs. The dataset comprised deeply sampled blood TCRbeta repertoires from subjects exposed to, actively infected with, or recovered from COVID-19. The repertoires were released in a freely available public database meant as a resource for research on the immune response to SARS-CoV-2. Samples came from the ongoing ImmuneRACE study (first 160 participants) plus 1,254 subjects from 6 global collaborators. A de-identified subject ID, COVID-19 status, age in years and sex were almost always included in the sample metadata. Where available, HLA class I and class II types were taken from metadata supplied by the sample provider and were not determined by assay-based typing. Overall study outcomes, separate from this receptor: The quantity of clinical and demographic metadata differed by source and by participant and was supplied without curation.

With regard to this clone: This clone's antigen is unknown. Base-call qualities are not available, and no considerably larger clone is one nucleotide away.

TCRbeta CDR3 regions were amplified from genomic DNA by means of the immunoSEQ Assay, a bias-controlled multiplex PCR. In the source study's methods: The number of nucleated cells in each sample was estimated from the amplification of reference gene primers within the assay. Sequence reads were collapsed and filtered to measure the absolute abundance of every unique TCRbeta CDR3 rearrangement. For each sample, productive Simpson clonality was calculated by taking the square root of Simpson's diversity index across productive rearrangements. TCRdb took this table from immuneACCESS and kept in-frame rearrangements with V and J called. Such tables lack part of the clones; where checked against another copy, unresolved V genes explain under half of the gap, and the rest is unexplained. From that table come the V and J calls and clone size; the DNA was used to work out D and trimming. Recorded for this sample are approximately 100,000 clones; about nine tenths of them occurred a single time. The biggest ten clones account for 4.5% to 6% of the sample.

Each collaborating institution followed its own protocols to collect whole blood in K2EDTA tubes. For TCRbeta analysis, collaborators shipped samples as frozen whole blood, isolated PBMCs, or DNA extracted from either of those sample types. What was sequenced was peripheral blood. This sequence originates from a man between 65 and 80 years old with acute or convalescent COVID-19.

Here the CDR3 is given as CASSKETSGGVADTQYF. In nucleotide form, the sequence is TGTGCCAGCAGCAAAGAAACTAGCGGGGGGGTTGCAGATACGCAGTATTTT. This chain joins TRBV21-1 to TRBJ2-3; the table gives TRBD2 as D, unverified against the DNA. TRBV21-1 is labeled a pseudogene. From cysteine to phenylalanine, the CDR3 is 17 amino acids long. CDR3 DNA is the only sequence kept; it has 51 bases, read in frame from the first base.